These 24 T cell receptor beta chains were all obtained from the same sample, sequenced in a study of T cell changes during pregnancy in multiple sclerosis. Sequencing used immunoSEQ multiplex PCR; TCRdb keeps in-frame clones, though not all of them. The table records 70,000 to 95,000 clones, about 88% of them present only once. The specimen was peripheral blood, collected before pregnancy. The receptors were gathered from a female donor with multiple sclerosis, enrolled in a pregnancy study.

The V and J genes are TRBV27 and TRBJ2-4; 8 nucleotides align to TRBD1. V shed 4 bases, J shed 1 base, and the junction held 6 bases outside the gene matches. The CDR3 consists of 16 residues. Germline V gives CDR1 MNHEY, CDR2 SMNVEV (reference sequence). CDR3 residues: CASSSGQGLAKNIQYF. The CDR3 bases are TGTGCCAGCAGTTCCGGACAGGGCTTGGCCAAAAACATTCAGTACTTC.

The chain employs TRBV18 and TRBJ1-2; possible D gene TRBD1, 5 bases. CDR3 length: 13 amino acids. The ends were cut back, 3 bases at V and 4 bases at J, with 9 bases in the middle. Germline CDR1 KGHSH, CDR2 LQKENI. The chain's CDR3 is CASSPTDTYGYTF. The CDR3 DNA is TGTGCCAGCTCACCGACGGACACCTATGGCTACACCTTC.

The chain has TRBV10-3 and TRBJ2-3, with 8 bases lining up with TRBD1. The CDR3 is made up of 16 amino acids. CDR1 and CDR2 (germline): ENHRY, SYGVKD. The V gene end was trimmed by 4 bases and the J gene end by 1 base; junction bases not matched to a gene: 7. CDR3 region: CAISAIRGRGTDTQYF. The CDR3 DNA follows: TGTGCCATCAGTGCTATCAGGGGGCGGGGCACAGATACGCAGTATTTT.

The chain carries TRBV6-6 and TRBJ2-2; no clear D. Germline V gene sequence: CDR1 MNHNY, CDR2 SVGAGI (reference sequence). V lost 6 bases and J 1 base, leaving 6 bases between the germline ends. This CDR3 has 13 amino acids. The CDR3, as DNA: TGTGCCAGCAGCCTTAGGAACACCGGGGAGCTGTTTTTT. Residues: CASSLRNTGELFF.

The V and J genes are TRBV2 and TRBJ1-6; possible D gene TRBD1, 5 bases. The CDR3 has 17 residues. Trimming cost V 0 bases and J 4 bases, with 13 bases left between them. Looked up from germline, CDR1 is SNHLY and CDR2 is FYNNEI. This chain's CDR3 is CASSEARRGFYNSPLHF. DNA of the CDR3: TGTGCCAGCAGTGAAGCCAGAAGGGGCTTTTATAATTCACCCCTCCACTTT.

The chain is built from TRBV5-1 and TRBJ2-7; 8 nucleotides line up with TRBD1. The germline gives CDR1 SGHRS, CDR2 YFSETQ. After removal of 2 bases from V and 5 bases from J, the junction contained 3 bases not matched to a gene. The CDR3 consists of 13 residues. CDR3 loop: CASSLQGVDEQYF. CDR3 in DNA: TGCGCCAGCAGCTTACAGGGGGTGGACGAGCAGTACTTC.

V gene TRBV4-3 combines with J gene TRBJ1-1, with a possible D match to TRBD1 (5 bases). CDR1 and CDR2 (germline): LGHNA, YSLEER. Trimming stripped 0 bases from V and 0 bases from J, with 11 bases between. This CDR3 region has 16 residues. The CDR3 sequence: CASSQDGQGLNTEAFF. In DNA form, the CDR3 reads TGCGCCAGCAGCCAAGATGGGCAGGGCCTGAACACTGAAGCTTTCTTT.

Here the CDR3 reads CASSVTGLQPQHF. In nucleotides, the CDR3 is TGTGCCAGCAGCGTGACAGGTTTACAGCCCCAGCATTTT. The chain is built from TRBV11-2 and TRBJ1-5; TRBD1 is a possible D gene (6 bases). Trimming took 5 bases from V and 7 from J, leaving 12 bases between them. The CDR3 consists of 13 residues. From germline, CDR1 is SGHAT and CDR2 FQNNGV.

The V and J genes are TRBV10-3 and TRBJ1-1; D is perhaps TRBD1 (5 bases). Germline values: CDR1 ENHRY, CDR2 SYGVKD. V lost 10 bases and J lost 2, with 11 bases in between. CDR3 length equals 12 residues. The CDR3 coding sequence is TGTGCCACTACGGGGGGAAACACTGAAGCTTTCTTT. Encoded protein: CATTGGNTEAFF.

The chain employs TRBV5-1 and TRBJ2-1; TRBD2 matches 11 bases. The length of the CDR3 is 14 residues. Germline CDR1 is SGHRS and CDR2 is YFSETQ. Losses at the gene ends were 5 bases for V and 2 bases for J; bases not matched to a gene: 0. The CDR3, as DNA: TGCGCCAGCAGGACTAGCGGGGCCTACAATGAGCAGTTCTTC. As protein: CASRTSGAYNEQFF.

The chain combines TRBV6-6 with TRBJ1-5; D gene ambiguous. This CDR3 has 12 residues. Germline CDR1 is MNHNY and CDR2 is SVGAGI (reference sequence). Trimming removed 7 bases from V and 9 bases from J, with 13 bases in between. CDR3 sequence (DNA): TGTGCCAGCACCCTGGGGAGTCGGCCCCAGCATTTT. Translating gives CASTLGSRPQHF.

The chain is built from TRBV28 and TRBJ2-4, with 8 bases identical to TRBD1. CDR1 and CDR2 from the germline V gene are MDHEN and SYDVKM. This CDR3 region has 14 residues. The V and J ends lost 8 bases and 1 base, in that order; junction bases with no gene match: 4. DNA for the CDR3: TGTGCCAGCGGACAGGGTTCGGCCAAAAACATTCAGTACTTC. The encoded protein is CASGQGSAKNIQYF.

This chain's CDR3 is CASSPRPGAETQYF. Here the CDR3 DNA reads TGTGCCAGCAGCCCCCGCCCAGGGGCAGAGACCCAGTACTTC. This chain uses TRBV7-2 with TRBJ2-5, with D maybe TRBD1 (6 bases). The germline V and J ends were trimmed by 5 bases and 4 bases, with 14 bases remaining between them. The CDR3 is 14 residues long. Germline V gene sequence: CDR1 SGHTA, CDR2 FQGNSA.

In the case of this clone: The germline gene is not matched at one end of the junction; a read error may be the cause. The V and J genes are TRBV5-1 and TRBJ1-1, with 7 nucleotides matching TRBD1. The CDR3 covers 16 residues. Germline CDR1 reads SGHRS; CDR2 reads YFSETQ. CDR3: CASRLGQLYMNTEAFF. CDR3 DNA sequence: TGCGCCAGCAGGTTGGGACAGCTGTATATGAACACTGAAGCTTTCTTT.

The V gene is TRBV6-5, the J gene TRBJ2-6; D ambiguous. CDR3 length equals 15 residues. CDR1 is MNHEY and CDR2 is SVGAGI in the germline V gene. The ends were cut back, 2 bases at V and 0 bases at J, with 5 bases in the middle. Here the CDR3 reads CASSYEYSGANVLTF. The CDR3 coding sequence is TGTGCCAGCAGTTACGAGTACTCTGGGGCCAACGTCCTGACTTTC.

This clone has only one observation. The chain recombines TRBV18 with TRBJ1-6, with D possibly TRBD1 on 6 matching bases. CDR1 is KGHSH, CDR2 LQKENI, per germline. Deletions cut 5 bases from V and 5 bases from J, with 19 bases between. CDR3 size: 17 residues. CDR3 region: CASSWLGRGTNNSPLHF. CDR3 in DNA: TGTGCCAGCTCATGGTTGGGGCGAGGGACAAATAATTCACCCCTCCACTTT.

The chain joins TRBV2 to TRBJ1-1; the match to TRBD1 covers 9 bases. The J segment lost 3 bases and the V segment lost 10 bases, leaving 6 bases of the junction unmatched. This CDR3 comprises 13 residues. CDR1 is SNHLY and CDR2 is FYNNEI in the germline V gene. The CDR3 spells CAMERDRDTEAFF. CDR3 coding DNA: TGTGCCATGGAGAGGGACAGGGACACTGAAGCTTTCTTT.

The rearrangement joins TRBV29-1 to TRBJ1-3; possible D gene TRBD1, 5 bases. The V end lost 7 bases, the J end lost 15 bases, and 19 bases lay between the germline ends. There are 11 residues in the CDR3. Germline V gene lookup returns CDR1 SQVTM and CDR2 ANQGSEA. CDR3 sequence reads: CSGLWGRAKYF. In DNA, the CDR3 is TGCAGCGGTTTATGGGGCAGGGCCAAATATTTT.

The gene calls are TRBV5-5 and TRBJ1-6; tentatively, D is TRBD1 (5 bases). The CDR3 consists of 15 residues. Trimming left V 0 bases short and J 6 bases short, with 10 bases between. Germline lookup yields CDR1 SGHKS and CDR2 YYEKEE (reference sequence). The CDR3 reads CASSLEPGPNSPLHF. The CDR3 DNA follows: TGTGCCAGCAGCTTGGAACCAGGGCCTAATTCACCCCTCCACTTT.

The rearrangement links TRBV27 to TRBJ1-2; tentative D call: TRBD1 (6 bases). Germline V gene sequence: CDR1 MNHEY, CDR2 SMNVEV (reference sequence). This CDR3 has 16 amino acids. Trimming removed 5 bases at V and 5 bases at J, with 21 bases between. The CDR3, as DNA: TGTGCCAGCAGTCCACTCCATCCGACAGGCACTTATGGCTACACCTTC. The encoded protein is CASSPLHPTGTYGYTF.

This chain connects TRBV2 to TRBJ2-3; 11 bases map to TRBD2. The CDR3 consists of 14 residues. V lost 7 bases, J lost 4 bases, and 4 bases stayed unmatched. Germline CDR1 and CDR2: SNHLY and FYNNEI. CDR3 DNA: TGTGCCAGCATCCTAGCGGGGGGACCAGATACGCAGTATTTT. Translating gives CASILAGGPDTQYF.

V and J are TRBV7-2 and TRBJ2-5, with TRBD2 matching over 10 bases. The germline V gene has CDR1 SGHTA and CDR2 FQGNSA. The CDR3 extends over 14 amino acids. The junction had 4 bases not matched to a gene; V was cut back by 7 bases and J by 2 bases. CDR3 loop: CASTWTSGQETQYF. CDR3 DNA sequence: TGTGCCAGCACTTGGACTAGCGGACAAGAGACCCAGTACTTC.

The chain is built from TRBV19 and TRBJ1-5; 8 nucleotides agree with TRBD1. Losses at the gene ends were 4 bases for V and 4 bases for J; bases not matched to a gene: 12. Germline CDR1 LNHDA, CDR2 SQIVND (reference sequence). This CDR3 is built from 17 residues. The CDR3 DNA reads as TGTGCCAGTAGTAGAAAGGTCATACAGGGGGTAAATCAGCCCCAGCATTTT. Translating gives CASSRKVIQGVNQPQHF. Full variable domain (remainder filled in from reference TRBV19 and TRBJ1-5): DGGITQSPKYLFRKEGQNVTLSCEQNLNHDAMYWYRQDPGQGLRLIYYSQIVNDFQKGDIAEGYSVSREKKESFPLTVTSAQKNPTAFYLCASSRKVIQGVNQPQHFGDGTRLSIL.

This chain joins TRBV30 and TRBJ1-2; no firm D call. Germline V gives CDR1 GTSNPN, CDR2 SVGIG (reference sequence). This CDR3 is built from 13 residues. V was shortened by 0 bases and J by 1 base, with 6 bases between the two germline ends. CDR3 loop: CAWSVARNYGYTF. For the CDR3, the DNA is TGTGCCTGGAGTGTAGCCCGTAACTATGGCTACACCTTC.